This note documents a single TCR beta chain sequence. Its antigen is undetermined. The CDR3 runs 14 residues. Germline CDR1 is LNHDA and CDR2 is SQIVND (reference sequence). V was clipped by 5 bases and J by 6 bases; unmatched bases: 6. The TCR beta CDR3 regions underwent amplification using RNA transcripts as the source. Initially, a first-round RT-PCR of the TCR CDR3 employed the HTBI primer set. TCRdb processed the multiplex PCR reads anew with MiXCR; each CDR3 protein has one entry. Seen here are roughly 500,000 distinct CDR3 sequences, approximately 25% observed once, and the top ten hold over 9%. This record comes from a study of T cells in Graves' hyperthyroidism and ophthalmopathy. Study outcomes and limitations: Within blood appeared most thyroid clonotypes that had expanded above 0.001.

This clonotype was obtained from a woman aged 25 to 39 with Graves' ophthalmopathy. V and J are TRBV19 and TRBJ1-5, with TRBD1 matching over 8 bases. The sequenced sample was blood. This chain's CDR3 is CASSWQGAGQPQHF. CDR3 nucleotides: TGTGCCAGTAGTTGGCAGGGGGCTGGTCAGCCCCAGCATTTT.